Listed here is a single TCR beta chain. The data derive from a study of control samples from healthy donors and cancer patients. Profiling relied on immunoSEQ multiplex PCR, and the TCRdb table lists in-frame clones only, not all of them. Of about 150,000 clones in the sample, approximately 94% were seen once. The CDR3 totals 13 residues. V lost 2 bases, J lost 4 bases, and 9 bases lay in between. CDR1 SGDLS and CDR2 YYNGEE come from the germline V gene. The receptor's source is a man aged 40-49 years in good health. Sequenced material: blood. The V and J genes are TRBV9 and TRBJ1-1, with D unclear. The CDR3 is CASSVGVGTEAFF. For the CDR3, the DNA is TGTGCCAGCAGCGTTGGCGTGGGCACTGAAGCTTTCTTT.